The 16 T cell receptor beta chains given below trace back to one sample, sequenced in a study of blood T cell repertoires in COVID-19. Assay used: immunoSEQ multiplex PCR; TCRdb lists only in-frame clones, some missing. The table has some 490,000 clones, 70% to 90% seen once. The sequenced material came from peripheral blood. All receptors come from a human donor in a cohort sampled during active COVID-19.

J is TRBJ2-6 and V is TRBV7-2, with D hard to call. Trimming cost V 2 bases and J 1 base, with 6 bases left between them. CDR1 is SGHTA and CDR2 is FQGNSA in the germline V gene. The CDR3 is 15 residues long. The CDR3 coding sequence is TGTGCCAGCAGCTTACAGATTTCTGGGGCCAACGTCCTGACTTTC. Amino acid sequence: CASSLQISGANVLTF. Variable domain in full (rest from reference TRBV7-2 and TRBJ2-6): GAGVSQSPSNKVTEKGKDVELRCDPISGHTALYWYRQSLGQGLEFLIYFQGNSAPDKSGLPSDRFSAERTGGSVSTLTIQRTQQEDSAVYLCASSLQISGANVLTFGAGSRLTVL.

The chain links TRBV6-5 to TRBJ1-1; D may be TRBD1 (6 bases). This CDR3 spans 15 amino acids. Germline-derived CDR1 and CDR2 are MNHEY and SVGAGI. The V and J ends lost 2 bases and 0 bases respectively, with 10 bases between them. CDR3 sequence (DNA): TGTGCCAGCAGTTACAATGGACAGCTGAACACTGAAGCTTTCTTT. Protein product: CASSYNGQLNTEAFF.

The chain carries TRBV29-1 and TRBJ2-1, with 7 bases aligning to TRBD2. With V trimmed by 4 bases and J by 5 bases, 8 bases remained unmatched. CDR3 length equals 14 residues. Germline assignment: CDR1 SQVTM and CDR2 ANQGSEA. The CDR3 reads CSVGDYRRDNEQFF. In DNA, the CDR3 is TGCAGCGTTGGGGACTACCGCCGGGACAATGAGCAGTTCTTC.

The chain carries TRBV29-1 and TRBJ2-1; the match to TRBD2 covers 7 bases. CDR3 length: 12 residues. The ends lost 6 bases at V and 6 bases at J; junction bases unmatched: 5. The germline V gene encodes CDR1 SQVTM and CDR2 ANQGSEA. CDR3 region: CSVTSVLNEQFF. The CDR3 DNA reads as TGCAGCGTCACTAGCGTACTCAATGAGCAGTTCTTC.

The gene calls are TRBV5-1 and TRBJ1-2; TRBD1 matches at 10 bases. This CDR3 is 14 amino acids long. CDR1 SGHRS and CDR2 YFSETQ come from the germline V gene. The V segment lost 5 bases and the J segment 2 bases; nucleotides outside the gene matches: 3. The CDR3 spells CASRRTGGNYGYTF. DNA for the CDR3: TGCGCCAGCAGGCGGACAGGGGGGAACTATGGCTACACCTTC.

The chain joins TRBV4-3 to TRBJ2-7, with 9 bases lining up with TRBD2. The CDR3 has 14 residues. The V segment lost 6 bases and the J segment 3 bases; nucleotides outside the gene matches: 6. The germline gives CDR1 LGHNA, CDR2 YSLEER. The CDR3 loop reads CASRPQREDYEQYF. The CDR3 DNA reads TGCGCCAGCAGACCTCAGCGGGAGGACTACGAGCAGTACTTC.

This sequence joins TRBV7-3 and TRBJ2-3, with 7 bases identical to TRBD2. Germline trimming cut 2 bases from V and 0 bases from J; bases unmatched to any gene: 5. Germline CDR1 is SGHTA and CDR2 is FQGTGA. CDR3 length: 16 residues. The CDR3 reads CASSLSSGASTDTQYF. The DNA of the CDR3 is TGTGCCAGCAGCTTATCCAGCGGGGCTAGCACAGATACGCAGTATTTT.

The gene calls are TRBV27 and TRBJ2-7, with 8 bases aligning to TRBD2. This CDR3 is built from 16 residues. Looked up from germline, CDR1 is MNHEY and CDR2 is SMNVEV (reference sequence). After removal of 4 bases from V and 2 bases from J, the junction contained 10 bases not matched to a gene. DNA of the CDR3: TGTGCCAGCAGTTCACCTCGGGCGGGAGGCCCCTACGAGCAGTACTTC. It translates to CASSSPRAGGPYEQYF.

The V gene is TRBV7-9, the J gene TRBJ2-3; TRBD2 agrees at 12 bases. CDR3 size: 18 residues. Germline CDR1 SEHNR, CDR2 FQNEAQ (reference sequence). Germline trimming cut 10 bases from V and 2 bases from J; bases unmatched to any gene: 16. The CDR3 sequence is CAIPSGRAGTTTTDTQYF. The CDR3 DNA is TGTGCCATCCCTAGCGGGAGGGCCGGGACCACTACCACAGATACGCAGTATTTT.

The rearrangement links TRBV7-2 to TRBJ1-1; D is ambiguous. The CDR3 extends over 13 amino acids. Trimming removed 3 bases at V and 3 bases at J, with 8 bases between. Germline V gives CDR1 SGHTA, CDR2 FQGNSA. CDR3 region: CASSFSEYTEAFF. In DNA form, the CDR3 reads TGTGCCAGCAGCTTTAGCGAGTACACTGAAGCTTTCTTT.

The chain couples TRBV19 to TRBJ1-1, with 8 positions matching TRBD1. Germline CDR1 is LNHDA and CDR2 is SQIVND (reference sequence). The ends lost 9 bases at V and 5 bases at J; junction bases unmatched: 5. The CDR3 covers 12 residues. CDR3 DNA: TGTGCCAGCCAAGACAGGGGAACTGAAGCTTTCTTT. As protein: CASQDRGTEAFF.

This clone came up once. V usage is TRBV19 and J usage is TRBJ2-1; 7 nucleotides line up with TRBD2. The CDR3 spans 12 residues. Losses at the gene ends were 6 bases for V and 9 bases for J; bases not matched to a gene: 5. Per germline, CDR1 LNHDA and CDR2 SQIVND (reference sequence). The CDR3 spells CASRGLVSEQFF. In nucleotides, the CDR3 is TGTGCCAGTAGAGGACTAGTCAGTGAGCAGTTCTTC.

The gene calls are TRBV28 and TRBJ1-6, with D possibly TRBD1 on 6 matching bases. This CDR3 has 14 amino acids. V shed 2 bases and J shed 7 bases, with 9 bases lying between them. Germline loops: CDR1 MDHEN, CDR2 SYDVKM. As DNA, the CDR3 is TGTGCCAGCAGTTTAGGGACACTAAATTCACCCCTCCACTTT. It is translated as CASSLGTLNSPLHF.

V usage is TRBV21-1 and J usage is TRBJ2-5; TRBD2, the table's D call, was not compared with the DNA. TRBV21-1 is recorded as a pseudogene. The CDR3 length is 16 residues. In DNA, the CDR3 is TGTGCCAGCAGCAAAGGGAAGGGACTTACACAAGAGACCCAGTACTTC. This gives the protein CASSKGKGLTQETQYF.

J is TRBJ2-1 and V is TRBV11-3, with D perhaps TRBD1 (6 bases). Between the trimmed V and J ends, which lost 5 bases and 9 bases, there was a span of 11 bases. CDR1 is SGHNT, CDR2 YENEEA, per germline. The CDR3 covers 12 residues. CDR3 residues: CASSHSRGEQFF. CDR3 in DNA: TGTGCCAGCAGCCACAGCAGGGGTGAGCAGTTCTTC.

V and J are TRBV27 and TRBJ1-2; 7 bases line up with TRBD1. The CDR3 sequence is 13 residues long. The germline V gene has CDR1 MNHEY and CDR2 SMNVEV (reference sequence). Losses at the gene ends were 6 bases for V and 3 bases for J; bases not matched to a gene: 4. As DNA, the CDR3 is TGTGCCAGCAGCCGCCAGGGGGACTATGGCTACACCTTC. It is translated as CASSRQGDYGYTF.